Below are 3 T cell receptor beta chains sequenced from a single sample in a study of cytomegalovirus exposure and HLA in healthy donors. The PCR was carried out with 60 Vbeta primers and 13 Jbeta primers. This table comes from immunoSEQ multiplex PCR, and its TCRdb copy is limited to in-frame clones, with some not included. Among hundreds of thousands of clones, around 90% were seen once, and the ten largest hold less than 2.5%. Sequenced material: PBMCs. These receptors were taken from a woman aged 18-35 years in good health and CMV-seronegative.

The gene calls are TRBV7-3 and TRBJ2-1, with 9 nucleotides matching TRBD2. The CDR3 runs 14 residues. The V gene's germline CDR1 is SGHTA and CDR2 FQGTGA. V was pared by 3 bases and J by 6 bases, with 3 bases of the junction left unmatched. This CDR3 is CASSLGGGGNEQFF. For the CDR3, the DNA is TGTGCCAGCAGCTTGGGCGGGGGGGGCAATGAGCAGTTCTTC.

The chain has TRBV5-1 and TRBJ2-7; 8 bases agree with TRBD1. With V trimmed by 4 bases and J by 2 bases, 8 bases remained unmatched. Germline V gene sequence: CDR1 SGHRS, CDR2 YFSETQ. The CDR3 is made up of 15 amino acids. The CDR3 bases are TGCGCCAGCAGCCGTATAGAACAGGGGGCCTACGAGCAGTACTTC. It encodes CASSRIEQGAYEQYF.

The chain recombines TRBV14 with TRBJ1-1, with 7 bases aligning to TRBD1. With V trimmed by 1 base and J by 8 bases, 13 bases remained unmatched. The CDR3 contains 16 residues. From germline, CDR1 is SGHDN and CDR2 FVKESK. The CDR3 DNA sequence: TGTGCCAGCAGCCAAGTCGGAGGAGGGGGCGGATCCGAAGCTTTCTTT. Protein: CASSQVGGGGGSEAFF.